This T cell receptor (beta chain) is drawn from a study of T cell repertoires in cytomegalovirus infection. As for the study in general: Indications of both CMV infection and matching HLA type were provided by public TCR beta signatures.

TCRdb called the reads again in MiXCR, with one record for every CDR3 protein. Of roughly 250,000 distinct CDR3 sequences in the sample, approximately 22% were seen once. Losses at the gene ends were 0 bases for V and 2 bases for J; bases not matched to a gene: 10. Germline V gives CDR1 SGHAT, CDR2 FQNNGV. The CDR3 extends over 18 amino acids. The origin of this receptor is a human donor in good health (CMV status not recorded). Some clones in this sample may be carry-over from other donors' samples. Sequenced: CD8+ T cells from PBMCs. The chain combines TRBV11-2 with TRBJ2-3; the match to TRBD2 covers 8 bases. Here the CDR3 reads CASSLDQGVAGTTDTQYF. The CDR3 DNA is TGTGCCAGCAGCTTAGATCAAGGGGTAGCGGGGACCACAGATACGCAGTATTTT.